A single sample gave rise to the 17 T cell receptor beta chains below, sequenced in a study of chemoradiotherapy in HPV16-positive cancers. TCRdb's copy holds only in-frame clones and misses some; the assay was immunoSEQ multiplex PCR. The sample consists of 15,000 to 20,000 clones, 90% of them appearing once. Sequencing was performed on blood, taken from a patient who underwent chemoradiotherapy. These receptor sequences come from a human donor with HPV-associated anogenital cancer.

The CDR3 loop is CASSPPGGVGYGYTF. The CDR3 DNA sequence: TGTGCCAGCTCACCACCGGGAGGGGTTGGGTATGGCTACACCTTC. The V call is TRBV18, the J call TRBJ1-2, with D possibly matching TRBD1 (5 bases). Germline CDR1 KGHSH, CDR2 LQKENI. The CDR3 is made up of 15 amino acids. V shed 0 bases and J shed 5 bases, with 13 bases lying between them. The variable domain in full, completed from reference TRBV18 and TRBJ1-2, reads NAGVMQNPRHLVRRRGQEARLRCSPMKGHSHVYWYRQLPEEGLKFMVYLQKENIIDESGMPKERFSAEFPKEGPSILRIQQVVRGDSAAYFCASSPPGGVGYGYTFGSGTRLTVV.

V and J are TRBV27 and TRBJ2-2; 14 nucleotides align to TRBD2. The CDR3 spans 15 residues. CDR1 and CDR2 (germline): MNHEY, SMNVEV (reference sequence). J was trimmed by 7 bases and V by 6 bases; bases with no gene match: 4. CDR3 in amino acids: CASRTSGGAVGELFF. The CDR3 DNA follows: TGTGCCAGCAGGACTAGCGGGGGGGCGGTCGGGGAGCTGTTTTTT.

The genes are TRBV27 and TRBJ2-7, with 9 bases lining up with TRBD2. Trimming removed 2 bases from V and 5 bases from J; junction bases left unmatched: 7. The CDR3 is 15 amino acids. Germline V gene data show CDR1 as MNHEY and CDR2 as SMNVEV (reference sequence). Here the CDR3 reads CASSLILAGIDEQYF. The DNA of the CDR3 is TGTGCCAGCAGTTTAATCCTAGCGGGGATCGACGAGCAGTACTTC.

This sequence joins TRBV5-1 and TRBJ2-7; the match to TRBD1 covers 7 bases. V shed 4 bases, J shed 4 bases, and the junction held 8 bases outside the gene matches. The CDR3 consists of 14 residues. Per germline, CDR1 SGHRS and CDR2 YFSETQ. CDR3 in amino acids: CASSQRQGNYEQYF. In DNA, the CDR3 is TGCGCCAGCAGCCAGAGACAGGGTAATTACGAGCAGTACTTC.

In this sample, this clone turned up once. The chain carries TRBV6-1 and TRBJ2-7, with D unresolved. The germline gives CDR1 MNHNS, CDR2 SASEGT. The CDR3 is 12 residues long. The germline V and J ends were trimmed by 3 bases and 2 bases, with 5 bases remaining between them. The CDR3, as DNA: TGTGCCAGCAGTGATACAGCCTACGAGCAGTACGTC. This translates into CASSDTAYEQYV.

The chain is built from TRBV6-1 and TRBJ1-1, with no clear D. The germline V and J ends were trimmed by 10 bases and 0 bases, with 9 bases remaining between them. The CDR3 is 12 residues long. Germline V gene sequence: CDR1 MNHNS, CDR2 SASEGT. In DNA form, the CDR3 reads TGTGCCACCCTAGTGCTGAACACTGAAGCTTTCTTT. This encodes CATLVLNTEAFF.

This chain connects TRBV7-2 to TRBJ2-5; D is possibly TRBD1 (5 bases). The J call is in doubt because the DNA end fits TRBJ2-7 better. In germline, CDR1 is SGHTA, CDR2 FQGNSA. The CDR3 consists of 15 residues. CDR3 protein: CASSLQQVAGSEQYF. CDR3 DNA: TGTGCCAGCAGCTTACAACAGGTTGCAGGGTCCGAGCAGTACTTC.

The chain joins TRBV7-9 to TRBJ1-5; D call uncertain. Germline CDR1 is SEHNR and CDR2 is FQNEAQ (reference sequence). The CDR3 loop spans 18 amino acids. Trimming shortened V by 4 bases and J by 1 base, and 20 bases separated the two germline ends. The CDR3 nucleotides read TGTGCCAGCAGCTCTACTGGGCGGGCGGCGCTGAGCAATCAGCCCCAGCATTTT. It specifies CASSSTGRAALSNQPQHF.

DNA of the CDR3: TGTGCCAGCAGCTTAGTGGGGACGATCGATGGGACCCAGTACTTC. As protein: CASSLVGTIDGTQYF. The chain recombines TRBV7-9 with TRBJ2-5; D is possibly TRBD1 or TRBD2 (5 bases each). V lost 1 base, J lost 7 bases, and 16 bases lay in between. Germline CDR1 SEHNR, CDR2 FQNEAQ (reference sequence). CDR3 length: 15 amino acids. The full variable domain, with the rest looked up from reference TRBV7-9 and TRBJ2-5, is DTGVSQNPRHKITKRGQNVTFRCDPISEHNRLYWYRQTLGQGPEFLTYFQNEAQLEKSRLLSDRFSAERPKGSFSTLEIQRTEQGDSAMYLCASSLVGTIDGTQYFGPGTRLLVL.

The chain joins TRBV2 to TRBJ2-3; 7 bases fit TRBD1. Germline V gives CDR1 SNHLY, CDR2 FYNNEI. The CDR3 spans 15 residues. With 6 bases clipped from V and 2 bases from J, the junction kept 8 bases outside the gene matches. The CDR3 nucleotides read TGTGCCAGCAGCGCCCGGGACAGACACACAGATACGCAGTATTTT. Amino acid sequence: CASSARDRHTDTQYF.

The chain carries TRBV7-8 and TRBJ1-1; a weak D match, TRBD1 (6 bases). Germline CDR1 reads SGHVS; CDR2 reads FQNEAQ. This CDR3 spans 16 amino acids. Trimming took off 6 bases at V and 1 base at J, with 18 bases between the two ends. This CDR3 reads CASSITGGRGNTEAFF. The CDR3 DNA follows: TGTGCCAGCAGTATCACCGGGGGGCGCGGGAACACTGAAGCTTTCTTT.

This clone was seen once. CDR3: CASRPQYGYTF. Written as DNA, the CDR3 is TGTGCCAGCAGACCCCAGTATGGCTACACCTTC. The chain joins TRBV7-2 to TRBJ1-2; D uncertain. The V end was cut by 6 bases, the J end by 5 bases, with 7 bases between. This CDR3 is 11 amino acids long. Germline lookup yields CDR1 SGHTA and CDR2 FQGNSA. The complete variable domain, with remaining parts taken from reference TRBV7-2 and TRBJ1-2, reads GAGVSQSPSNKVTEKGKDVELRCDPISGHTALYWYRQSLGQGLEFLIYFQGNSAPDKSGLPSDRFSAERTGGSVSTLTIQRTQQEDSAVYLCASRPQYGYTFGSGTRLTVV.

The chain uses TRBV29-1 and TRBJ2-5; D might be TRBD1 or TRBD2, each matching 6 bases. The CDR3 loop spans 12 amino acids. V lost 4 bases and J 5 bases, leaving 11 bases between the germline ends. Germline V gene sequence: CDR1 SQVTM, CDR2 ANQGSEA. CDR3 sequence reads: CSVGGGPETQYF. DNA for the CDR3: TGCAGCGTTGGAGGGGGGCCGGAGACCCAGTACTTC.

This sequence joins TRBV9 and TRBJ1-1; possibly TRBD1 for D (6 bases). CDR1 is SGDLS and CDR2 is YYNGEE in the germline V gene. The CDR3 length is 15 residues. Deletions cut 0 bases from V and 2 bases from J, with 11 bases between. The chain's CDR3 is CASSVGQGKNTEAFF. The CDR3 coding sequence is TGTGCCAGCAGCGTAGGGCAGGGGAAAAACACTGAAGCTTTCTTT.

Here the CDR3 reads CAWSVQGNQPQHF. Written as DNA, the CDR3 is TGTGCCTGGAGTGTACAGGGGAATCAGCCCCAGCATTTT. This sequence joins TRBV30 and TRBJ1-5; TRBD1 agrees at 7 bases. Germline V gene data show CDR1 as GTSNPN and CDR2 as SVGIG (reference sequence). The CDR3 loop spans 13 amino acids. After removal of 0 bases from V and 4 bases from J, the junction contained 0 bases not matched to a gene. The variable domain in full, with the rest retrieved from reference TRBV30 and TRBJ1-5, is SQTIHQWPATLVQPVGSPLSLECTVEGTSNPNLYWYRQAAGRGLQLLFYSVGIGQISSEVPQNLSASRPQDRQFILSSKKLLLSDSGFYLCAWSVQGNQPQHFGDGTRLSIL.

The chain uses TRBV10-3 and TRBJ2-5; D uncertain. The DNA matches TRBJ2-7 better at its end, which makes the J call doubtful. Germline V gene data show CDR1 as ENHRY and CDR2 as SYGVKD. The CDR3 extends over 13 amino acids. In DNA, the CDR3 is TGTGCCATCAGTCCCCGGACCTCTTACGAGCAGTACTTC. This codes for CAISPRTSYEQYF.

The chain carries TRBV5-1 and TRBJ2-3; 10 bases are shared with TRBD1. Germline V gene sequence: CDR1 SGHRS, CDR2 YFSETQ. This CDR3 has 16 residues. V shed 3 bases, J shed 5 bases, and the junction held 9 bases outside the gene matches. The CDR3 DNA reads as TGCGCCAGCAGCTCTAGGGGGACAGGGGTGGGAGATACGCAGTATTTT. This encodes CASSSRGTGVGDTQYF.